The source of this T cell receptor beta chain is a study of blood T cell repertoires in COVID-19. About the research overall: Samples came from the United States, Italy and Spain, spanning acute and convalescent COVID-19. T cells, B-cell-depleted T cells, or PBMCs supplied cDNA or gDNA.

The germline V gene encodes CDR1 SGHRS and CDR2 YFSETQ. The CDR3 consists of 15 residues. V lost 5 bases, J lost 4 bases, and 10 bases stayed unmatched. Study processing details: Amplification from reference gene primers served as the basis for estimated nucleated cell counts. TCRdb's copy holds only in-frame clones and misses some; the assay was immunoSEQ multiplex PCR. V, J and clone size are those of that table, while D and trimming were read from the DNA. The repertoire consists of roughly 150,000 clones, with around 84% occurring once and the leading ten covering under 6.5%. The chain employs TRBV5-1 and TRBJ1-1, with 8 bases matching TRBD1. Input material: peripheral blood. This receptor was obtained from a woman aged 50 to 60 with COVID-19, enrolled during active disease. CDR3 sequence: CASRPIGQGPTEAFF. The CDR3 DNA reads TGCGCCAGCAGACCGATCGGACAGGGCCCCACTGAAGCTTTCTTT.